This TCR beta chain came from a study of blood T cell repertoires in COVID-19. Study-wide background: Samples taken during acute and convalescent COVID-19 were collected in the United States, Italy and Spain. PBMCs, B-cell-depleted T cells, or T cells provided the cDNA or gDNA that made up the material.

Germline V lookup: CDR1 SGHTA, CDR2 FQGTGA. Trimming pared 1 base from V and 4 bases from J, leaving 13 bases between. CDR3 size: 15 residues. In the original workflow: The assay estimated nucleated cells by amplifying reference gene primers. This table comes from immunoSEQ multiplex PCR, and its TCRdb copy is limited to in-frame clones, with some not included. V, J and clone size reflect that table, while D and trimming were determined from the DNA. The repertoire includes roughly 150,000 clones, 80% to 90% of them detected once, and around 16% sits in the top ten. This clonotype was obtained from a middle-aged woman with acute or convalescent COVID-19. The chain uses TRBV7-3 and TRBJ1-2; perhaps TRBD1 as D (5 bases). The sequenced sample was peripheral blood. The CDR3 DNA follows: TGTGCCAGCAGCTTAAGCCCGGACACCGGCTATGGCTACACCTTC. As protein: CASSLSPDTGYGYTF.